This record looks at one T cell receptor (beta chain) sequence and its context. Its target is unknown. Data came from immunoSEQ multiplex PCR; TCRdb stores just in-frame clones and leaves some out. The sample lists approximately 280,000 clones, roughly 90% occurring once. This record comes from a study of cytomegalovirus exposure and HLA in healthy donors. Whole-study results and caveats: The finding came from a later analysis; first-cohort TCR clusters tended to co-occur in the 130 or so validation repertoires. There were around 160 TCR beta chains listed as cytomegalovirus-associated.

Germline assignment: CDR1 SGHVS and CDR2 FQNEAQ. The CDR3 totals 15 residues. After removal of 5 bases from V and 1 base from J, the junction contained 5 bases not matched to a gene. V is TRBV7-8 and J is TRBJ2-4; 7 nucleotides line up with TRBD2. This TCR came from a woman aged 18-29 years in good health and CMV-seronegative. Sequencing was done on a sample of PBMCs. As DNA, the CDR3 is TGTGCCAGCAGCCCCGCCGGGGGGGCCAAAAACATTCAGTACTTC. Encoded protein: CASSPAGGAKNIQYF.